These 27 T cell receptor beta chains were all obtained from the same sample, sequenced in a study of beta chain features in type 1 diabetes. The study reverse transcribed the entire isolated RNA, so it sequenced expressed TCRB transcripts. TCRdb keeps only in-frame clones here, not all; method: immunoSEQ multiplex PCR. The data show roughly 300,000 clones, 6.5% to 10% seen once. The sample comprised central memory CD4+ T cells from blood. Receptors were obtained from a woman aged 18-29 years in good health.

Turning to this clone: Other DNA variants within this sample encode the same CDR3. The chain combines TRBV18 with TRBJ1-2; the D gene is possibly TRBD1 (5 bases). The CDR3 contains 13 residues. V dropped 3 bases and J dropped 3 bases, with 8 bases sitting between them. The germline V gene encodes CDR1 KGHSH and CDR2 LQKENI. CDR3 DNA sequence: TGTGCCAGCTCACCCGGGACGGACTATGGCTACACCTTC. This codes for CASSPGTDYGYTF.

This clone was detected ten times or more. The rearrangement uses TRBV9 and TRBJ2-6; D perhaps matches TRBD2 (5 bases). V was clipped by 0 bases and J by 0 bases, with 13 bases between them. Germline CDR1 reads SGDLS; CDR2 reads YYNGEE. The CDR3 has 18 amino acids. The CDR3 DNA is TGTGCCAGCAGCGTAGAGGCTAGCCCATACTCTGGGGCCAACGTCCTGACTTTC. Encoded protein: CASSVEASPYSGANVLTF.

Here the CDR3 DNA reads TGTGCCAGCAGTACGGGCATCTATGGCTACACCTTC. This translates into CASSTGIYGYTF. The chain couples TRBV6-1 to TRBJ1-2; no clear D gene. The CDR3 length is 12 residues. V was pared by 5 bases and J by 4 bases, with 8 bases between. CDR1 MNHNS and CDR2 SASEGT come from the germline V gene.

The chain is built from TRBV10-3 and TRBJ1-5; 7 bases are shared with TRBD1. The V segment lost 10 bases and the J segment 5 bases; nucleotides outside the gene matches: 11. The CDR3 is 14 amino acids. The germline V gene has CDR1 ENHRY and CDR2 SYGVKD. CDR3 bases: TGTGCCACCACCCAGACAGGGTTGGATCAGCCCCAGCATTTT. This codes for CATTQTGLDQPQHF.

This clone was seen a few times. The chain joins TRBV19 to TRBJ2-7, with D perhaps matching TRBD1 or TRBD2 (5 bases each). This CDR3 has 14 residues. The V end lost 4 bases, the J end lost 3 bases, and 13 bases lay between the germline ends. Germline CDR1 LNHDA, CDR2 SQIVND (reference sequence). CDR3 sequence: CASSRGTDVYEQYF. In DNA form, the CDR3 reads TGTGCCAGTAGTAGGGGGACGGATGTCTACGAGCAGTACTTC.

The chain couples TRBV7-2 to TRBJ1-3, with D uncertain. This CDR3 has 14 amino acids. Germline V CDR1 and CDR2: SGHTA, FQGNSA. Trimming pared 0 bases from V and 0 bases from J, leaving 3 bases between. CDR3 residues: CASSLAYSGNTIYF. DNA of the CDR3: TGTGCCAGCAGCTTAGCGTACTCTGGAAACACCATATATTTT.

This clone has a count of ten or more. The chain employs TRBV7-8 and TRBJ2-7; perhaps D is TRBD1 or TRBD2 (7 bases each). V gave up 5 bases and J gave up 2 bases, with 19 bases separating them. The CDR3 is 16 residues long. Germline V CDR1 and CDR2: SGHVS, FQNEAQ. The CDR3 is CASSQGGSKGTYEQYF. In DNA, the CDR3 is TGTGCCAGCAGCCAGGGGGGGAGTAAAGGGACCTACGAGCAGTACTTC.

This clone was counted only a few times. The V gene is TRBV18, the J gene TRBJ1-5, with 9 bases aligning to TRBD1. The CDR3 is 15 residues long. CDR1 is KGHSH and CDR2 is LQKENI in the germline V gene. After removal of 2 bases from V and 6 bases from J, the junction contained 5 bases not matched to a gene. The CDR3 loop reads CASSPEQGAGQPQHF. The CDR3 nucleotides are TGTGCCAGCTCACCAGAACAGGGGGCCGGTCAGCCCCAGCATTTT.

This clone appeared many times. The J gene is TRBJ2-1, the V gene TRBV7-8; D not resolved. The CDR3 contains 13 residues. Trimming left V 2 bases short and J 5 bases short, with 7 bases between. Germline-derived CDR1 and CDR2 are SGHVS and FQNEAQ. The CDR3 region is CASSLFGDNEQFF. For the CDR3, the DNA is TGTGCCAGCAGCTTATTCGGCGACAATGAGCAGTTCTTC. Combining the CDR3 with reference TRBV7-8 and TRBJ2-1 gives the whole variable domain GAGVSQSPRYKVAKRGQDVALRCDPISGHVSLFWYQQALGQGPEFLTYFQNEAQLDKSGLPSDRFFAERPEGSVSTLKIQRTQQEDSAVYLCASSLFGDNEQFFGPGTRLTVL.

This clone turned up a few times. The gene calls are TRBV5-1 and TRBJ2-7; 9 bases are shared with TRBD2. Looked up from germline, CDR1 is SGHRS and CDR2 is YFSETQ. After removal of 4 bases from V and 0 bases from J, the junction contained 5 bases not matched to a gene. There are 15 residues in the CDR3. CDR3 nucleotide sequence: TGCGCCAGCAGCAGACTTAGCGGGAGCTCCTACGAGCAGTACTTC. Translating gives CASSRLSGSSYEQYF.

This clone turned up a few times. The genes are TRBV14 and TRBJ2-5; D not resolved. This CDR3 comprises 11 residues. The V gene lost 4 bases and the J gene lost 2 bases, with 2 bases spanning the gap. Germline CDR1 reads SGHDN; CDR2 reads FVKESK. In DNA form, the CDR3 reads TGTGCCAGCAGCCGTCAAGAGACCCAGTACTTC. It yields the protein CASSRQETQYF.

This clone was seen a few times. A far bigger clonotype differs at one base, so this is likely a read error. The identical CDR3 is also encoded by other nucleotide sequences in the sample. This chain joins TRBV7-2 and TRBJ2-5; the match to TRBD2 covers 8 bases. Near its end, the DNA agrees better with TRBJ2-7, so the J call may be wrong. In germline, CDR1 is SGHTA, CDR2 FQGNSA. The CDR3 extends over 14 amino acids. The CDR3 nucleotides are TGTGCCAGCAGCTTAATAGCGGGACCCTACGAGCAGTACTTC. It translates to CASSLIAGPYEQYF.

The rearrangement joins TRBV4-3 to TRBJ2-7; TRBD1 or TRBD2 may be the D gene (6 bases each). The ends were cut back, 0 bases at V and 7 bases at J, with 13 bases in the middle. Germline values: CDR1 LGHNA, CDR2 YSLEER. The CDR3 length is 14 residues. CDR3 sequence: CASSQDNRAGEQYF. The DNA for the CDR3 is TGCGCCAGCAGCCAAGATAACAGGGCGGGGGAGCAGTACTTC.

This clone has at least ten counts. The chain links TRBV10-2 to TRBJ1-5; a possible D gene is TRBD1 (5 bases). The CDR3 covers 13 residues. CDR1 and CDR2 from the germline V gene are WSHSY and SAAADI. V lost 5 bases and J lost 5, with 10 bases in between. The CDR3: CASSLQVYQPQHF. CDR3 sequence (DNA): TGCGCCAGCAGTTTACAGGTGTATCAGCCCCAGCATTTT.

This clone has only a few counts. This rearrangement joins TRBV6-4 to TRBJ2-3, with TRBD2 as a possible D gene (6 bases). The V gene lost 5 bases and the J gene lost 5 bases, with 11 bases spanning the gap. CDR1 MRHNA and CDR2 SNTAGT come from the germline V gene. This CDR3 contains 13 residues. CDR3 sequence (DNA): TGTGCCAGCAGTTTGAGGGGAGGAGATACGCAGTATTTT. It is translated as CASSLRGGDTQYF.

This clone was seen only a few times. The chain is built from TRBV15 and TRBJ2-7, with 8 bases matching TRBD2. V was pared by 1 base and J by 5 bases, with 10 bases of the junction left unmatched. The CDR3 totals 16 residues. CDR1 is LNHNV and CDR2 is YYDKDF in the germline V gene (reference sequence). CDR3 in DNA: TGTGCCACCAGCAGAGGAGTTGACGGGAGGGCGGACGAGCAGTACTTC. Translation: CATSRGVDGRADEQYF.

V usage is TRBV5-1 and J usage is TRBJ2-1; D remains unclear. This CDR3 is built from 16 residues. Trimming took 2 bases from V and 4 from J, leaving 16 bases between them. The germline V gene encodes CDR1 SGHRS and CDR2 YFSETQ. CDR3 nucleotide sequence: TGCGCCAGCAGCTTAGAATGGCAAGGGTTGTACAATGAGCAGTTCTTC. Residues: CASSLEWQGLYNEQFF.

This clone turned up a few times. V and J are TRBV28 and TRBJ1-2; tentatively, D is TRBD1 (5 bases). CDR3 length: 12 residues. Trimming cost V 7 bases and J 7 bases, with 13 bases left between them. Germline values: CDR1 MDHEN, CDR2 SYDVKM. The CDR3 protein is CASKTGTTGYTF. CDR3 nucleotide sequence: TGTGCCAGCAAAACGGGGACGACTGGCTACACCTTC.

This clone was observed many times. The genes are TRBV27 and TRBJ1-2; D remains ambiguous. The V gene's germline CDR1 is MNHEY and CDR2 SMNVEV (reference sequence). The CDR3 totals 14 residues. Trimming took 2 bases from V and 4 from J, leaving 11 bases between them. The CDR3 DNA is TGTGCCAGCAGTTTAGGGGTGAGGAGCTATGGCTACACCTTC. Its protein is CASSLGVRSYGYTF.

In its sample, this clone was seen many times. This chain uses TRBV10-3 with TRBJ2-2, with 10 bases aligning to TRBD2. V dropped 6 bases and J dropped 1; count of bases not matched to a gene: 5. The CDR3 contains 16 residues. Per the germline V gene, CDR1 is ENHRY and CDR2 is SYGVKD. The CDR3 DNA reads TGTGCCATCAGACTTTCTAGCGGGGGGAACACCGGGGAGCTGTTTTTT. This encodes CAIRLSSGGNTGELFF.

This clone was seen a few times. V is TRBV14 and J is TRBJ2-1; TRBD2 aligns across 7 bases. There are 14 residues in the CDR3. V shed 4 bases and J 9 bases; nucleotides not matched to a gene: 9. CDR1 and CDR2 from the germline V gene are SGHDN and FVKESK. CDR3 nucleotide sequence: TGTGCCAGCAGCCTTGCTGGCGGGAGACGTGAGCAGTTCTTC. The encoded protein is CASSLAGGRREQFF.

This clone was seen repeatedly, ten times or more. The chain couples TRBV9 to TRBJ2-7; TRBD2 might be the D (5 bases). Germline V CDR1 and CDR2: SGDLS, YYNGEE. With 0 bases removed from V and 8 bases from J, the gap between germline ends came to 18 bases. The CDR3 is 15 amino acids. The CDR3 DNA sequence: TGTGCCAGCAGCGTAGGTAGGACTGGACCTACGAAGCAGTACTTC. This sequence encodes CASSVGRTGPTKQYF.

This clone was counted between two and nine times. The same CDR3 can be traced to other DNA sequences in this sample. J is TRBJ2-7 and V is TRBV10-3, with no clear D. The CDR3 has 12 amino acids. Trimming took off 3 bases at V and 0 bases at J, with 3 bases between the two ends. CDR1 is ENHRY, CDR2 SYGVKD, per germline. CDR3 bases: TGTGCCATCAGTGATAGCTCCTACGAGCAGTACTTC. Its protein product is CAISDSSYEQYF.

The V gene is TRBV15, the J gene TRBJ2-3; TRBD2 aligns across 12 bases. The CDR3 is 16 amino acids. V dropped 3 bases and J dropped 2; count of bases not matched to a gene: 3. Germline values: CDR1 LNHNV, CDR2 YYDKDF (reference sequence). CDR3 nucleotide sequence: TGTGCCACCAGCAGCGGGACTAGCGGGTACACAGATACGCAGTATTTT. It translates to CATSSGTSGYTDTQYF.

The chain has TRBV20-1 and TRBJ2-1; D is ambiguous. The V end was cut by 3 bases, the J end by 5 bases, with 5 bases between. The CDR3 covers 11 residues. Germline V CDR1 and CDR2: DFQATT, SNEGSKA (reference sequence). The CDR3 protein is CSARTDNEQFF. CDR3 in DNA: TGCAGTGCTAGGACCGACAATGAGCAGTTCTTC.

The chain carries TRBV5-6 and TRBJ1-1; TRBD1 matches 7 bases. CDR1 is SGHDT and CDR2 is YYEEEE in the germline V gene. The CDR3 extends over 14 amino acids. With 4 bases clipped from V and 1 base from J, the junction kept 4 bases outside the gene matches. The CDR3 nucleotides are TGTGCCAGCAGCAAGGGACAGCGGAACACTGAAGCTTTCTTT. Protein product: CASSKGQRNTEAFF.

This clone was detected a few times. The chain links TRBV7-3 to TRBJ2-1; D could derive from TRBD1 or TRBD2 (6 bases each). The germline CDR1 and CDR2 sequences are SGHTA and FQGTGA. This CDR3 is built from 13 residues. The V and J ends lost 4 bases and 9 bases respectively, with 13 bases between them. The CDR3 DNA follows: TGTGCCAGCAGCTCCCACAAGGGGGGTGAGCAGTTCTTC. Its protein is CASSSHKGGEQFF.